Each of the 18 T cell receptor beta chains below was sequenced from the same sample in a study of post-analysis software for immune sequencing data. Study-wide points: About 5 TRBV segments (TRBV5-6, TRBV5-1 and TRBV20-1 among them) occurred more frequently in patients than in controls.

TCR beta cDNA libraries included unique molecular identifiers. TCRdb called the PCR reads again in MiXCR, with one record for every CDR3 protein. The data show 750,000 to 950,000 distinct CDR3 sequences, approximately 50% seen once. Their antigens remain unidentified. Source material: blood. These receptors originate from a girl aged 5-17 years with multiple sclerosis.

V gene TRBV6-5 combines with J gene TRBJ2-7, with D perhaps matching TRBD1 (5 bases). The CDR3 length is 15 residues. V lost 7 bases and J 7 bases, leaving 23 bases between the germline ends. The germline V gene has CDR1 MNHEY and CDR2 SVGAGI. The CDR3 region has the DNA TGTGCCAGCACCTCCCTAAGGGGCGCCTTCGGGGAGCAGTACTTC. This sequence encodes CASTSLRGAFGEQYF.

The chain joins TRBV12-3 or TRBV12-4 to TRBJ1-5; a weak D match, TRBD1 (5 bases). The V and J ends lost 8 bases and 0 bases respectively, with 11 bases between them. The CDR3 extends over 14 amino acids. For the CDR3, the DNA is TGTGCCAGCCGATTGGGGGTTAGCAATCAGCCCCAGCATTTT. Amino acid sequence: CASRLGVSNQPQHF.

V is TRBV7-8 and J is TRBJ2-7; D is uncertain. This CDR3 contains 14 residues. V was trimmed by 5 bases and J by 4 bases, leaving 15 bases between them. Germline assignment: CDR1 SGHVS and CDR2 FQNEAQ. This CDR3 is CASSPTLTGYEQYF. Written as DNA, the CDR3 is TGTGCCAGCAGCCCGACACTCACCGGGTACGAGCAGTACTTC.

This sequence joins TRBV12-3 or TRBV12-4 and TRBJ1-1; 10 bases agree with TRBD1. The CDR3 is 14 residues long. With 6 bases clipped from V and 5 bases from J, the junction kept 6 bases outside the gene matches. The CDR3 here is CASSSGQGTTEAFF. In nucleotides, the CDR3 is TGTGCCAGCAGCTCGGGACAGGGGACGACTGAAGCTTTCTTT.

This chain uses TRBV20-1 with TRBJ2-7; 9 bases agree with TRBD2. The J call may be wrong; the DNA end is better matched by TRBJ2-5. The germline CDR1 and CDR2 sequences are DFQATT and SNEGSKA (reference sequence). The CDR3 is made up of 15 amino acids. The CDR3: CSASEREARAETQYF. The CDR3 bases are TGCAGTGCTAGCGAGCGGGAGGCGCGGGCAGAGACCCAGTACTTC.

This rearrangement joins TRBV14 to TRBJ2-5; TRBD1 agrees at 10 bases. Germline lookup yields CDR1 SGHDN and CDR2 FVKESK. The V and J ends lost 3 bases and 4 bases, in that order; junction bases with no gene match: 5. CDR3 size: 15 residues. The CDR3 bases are TGTGCCAGCAGCCACCGACAGGGGGCCAGAGAGACCCAGTACTTC. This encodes CASSHRQGARETQYF.

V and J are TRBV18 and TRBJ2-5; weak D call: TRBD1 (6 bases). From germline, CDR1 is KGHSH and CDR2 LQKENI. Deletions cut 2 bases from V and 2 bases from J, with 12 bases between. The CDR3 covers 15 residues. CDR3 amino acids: CASSPSGARQETQYF. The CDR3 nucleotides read TGTGCCAGCTCACCATCAGGGGCGAGACAAGAGACCCAGTACTTC.

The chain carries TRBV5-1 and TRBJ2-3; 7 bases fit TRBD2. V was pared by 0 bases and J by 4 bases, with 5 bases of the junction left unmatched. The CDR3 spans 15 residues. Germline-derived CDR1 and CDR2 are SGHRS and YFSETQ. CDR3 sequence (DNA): TGCGCCAGCAGCTTGGGGGAGGGCCCCGCAGATACGCAGTATTTT. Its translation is CASSLGEGPADTQYF.

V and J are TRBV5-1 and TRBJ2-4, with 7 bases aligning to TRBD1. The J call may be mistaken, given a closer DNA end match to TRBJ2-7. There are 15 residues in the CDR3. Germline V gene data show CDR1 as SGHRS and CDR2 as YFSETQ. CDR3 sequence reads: CASRRQGSDPYEQYF. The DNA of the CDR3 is TGCGCCAGCAGGAGACAGGGAAGCGACCCCTACGAGCAGTACTTC.

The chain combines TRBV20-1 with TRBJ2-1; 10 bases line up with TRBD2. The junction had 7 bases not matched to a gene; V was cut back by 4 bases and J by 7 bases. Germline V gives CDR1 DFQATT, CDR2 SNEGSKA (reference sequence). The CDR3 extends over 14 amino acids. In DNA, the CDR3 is TGCAGTGCTACTAGCGGGGGCGTACTGAATGAGCAGTTCTTC. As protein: CSATSGGVLNEQFF.

The CDR3: CSARQGVGGTQYF. The CDR3 DNA is TGCAGTGCCCGACAGGGGGTGGGAGGTACGCAGTATTTT. The chain uses TRBV20-1 and TRBJ2-3, with 9 bases matching TRBD1. Losses at the gene ends were 6 bases for V and 8 bases for J; bases not matched to a gene: 9. This CDR3 contains 13 residues. Germline V gives CDR1 DFQATT, CDR2 SNEGSKA (reference sequence).

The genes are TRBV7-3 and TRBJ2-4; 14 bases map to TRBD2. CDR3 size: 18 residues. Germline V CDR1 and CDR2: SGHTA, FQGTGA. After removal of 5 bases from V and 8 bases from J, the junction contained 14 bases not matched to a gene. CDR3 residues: CASSPKGLAGGPWDIQYF. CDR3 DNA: TGTGCCAGCAGCCCTAAAGGACTAGCGGGGGGCCCCTGGGACATTCAGTACTTC.

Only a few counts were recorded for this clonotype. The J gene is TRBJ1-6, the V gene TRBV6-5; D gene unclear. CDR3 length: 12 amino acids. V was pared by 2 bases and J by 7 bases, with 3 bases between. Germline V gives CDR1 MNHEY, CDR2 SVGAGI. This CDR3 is CASSYPNSPLHF. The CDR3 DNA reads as TGTGCCAGCAGTTACCCGAATTCACCCCTCCACTTT.

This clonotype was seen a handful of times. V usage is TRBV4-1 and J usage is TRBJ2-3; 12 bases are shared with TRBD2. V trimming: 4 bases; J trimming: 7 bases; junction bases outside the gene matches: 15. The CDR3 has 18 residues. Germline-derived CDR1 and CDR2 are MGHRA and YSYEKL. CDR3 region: CASSPSPLAGGAGYTQYF. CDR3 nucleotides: TGCGCCAGCAGCCCCTCGCCGCTAGCGGGGGGGGCCGGGTATACGCAGTATTTT.

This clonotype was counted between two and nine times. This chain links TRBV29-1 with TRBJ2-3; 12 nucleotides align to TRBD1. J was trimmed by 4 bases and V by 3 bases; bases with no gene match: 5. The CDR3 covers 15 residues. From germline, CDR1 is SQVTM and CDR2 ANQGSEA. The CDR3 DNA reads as TGCAGCGTTGAGGGACAGGGGGCGCTTTCAGATACGCAGTATTTT. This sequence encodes CSVEGQGALSDTQYF.

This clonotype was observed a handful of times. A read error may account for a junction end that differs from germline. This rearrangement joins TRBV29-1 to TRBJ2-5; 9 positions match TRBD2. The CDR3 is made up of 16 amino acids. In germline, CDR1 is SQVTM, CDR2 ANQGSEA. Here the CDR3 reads CSVDGASGIRKEAQYF. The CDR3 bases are TGCAGCGTTGACGGGGCTAGCGGGATAAGAAAAGAGGCCCAGTACTTC. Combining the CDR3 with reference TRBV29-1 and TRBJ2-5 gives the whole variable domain SAVISQKPSRDICQRGTSLTIQCQVDSQVTMMFWYRQQPGQSLTLIATANQGSEATYESGFVIDKFPISRPNLTFSTLTVSNMSPEDSSIYLCSVDGASGIRKEAQYFGPGTRLLVL.

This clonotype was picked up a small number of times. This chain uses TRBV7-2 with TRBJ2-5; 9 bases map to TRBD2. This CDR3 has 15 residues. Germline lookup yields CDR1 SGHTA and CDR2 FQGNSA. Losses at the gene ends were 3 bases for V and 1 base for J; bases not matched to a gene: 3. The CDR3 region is CASSFLAGTQETQYF. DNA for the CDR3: TGTGCCAGCAGCTTTCTAGCGGGGACCCAAGAGACCCAGTACTTC.

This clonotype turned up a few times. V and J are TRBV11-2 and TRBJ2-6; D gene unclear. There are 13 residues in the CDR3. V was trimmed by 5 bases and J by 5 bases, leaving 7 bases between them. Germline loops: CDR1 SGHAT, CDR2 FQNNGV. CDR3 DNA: TGTGCCAGCAGCCTCGACAGGGCCAACGTCCTGACTTTC. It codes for CASSLDRANVLTF.